The 21 T cell receptor beta chains presented below share a single source sample, sequenced in a study of shared clonotypes between healthy human individuals. Using immunoSEQ multiplex PCR, the repertoire was profiled, and TCRdb retains in-frame clones only, with some absent. Of fewer than 2.5 million clones listed, 93% are singletons. Sequencing was done on a sample of naive CD4+ T cells from PBMCs. Subset defined: CD45RA+ positively selected. Source of these receptors: a man in his late teens or twenties in good health. Some clones in this sample may be carry-over from other donors' samples.

This chain connects TRBV29-1 to TRBJ2-7; 11 bases align to TRBD1. J was trimmed by 8 bases and V by 0 bases; bases with no gene match: 6. Germline lookup yields CDR1 SQVTM and CDR2 ANQGSEA. The CDR3 totals 14 residues. As DNA, the CDR3 is TGCAGCGTTGAAGAAGGACAGGGGGCGCGAAAGCAGTACTTC. Residues: CSVEEGQGARKQYF.

This chain joins TRBV2 and TRBJ2-2; TRBD2 might be the D (6 bases). The CDR3 has 14 residues. The V end was cut by 4 bases, the J end by 4 bases, with 10 bases between. CDR1 is SNHLY and CDR2 is FYNNEI in the germline V gene. The CDR3 coding sequence is TGTGCCAGCAGTGTGGAGGGTGCCACCGGGGAGCTGTTTTTT. Its protein product is CASSVEGATGELFF.

This clone was observed a few times. J is TRBJ1-1 and V is TRBV28; D is undetermined. This CDR3 is 12 amino acids long. CDR1 and CDR2 from the germline V gene are MDHEN and SYDVKM. Trimming stripped 3 bases from V and 8 bases from J, with 10 bases between. CDR3 loop: CASSLRGLEAFF. The CDR3 region has the DNA TGTGCCAGCAGTTTGCGGGGTCTAGAAGCTTTCTTT.

The chain recombines TRBV21-1 with TRBJ2-7. TRBV21-1 is a known pseudogene. The CDR3 sequence is 15 residues long. The CDR3 loop is CASSKVSGRTCEQYF. In DNA form, the CDR3 reads TGTGCCAGCAGCAAAGTTTCCGGGCGGACGTGCGAGCAGTACTTC.

The chain combines TRBV4-1 with TRBJ2-1; D is unclear. The CDR3 covers 15 residues. V lost 4 bases and J lost 6, with 16 bases in between. Germline CDR1 MGHRA, CDR2 YSYEKL. CDR3 amino acids: CASSPVGLAPNEQFF. CDR3 DNA: TGCGCCAGCAGCCCGGTCGGGCTGGCCCCCAATGAGCAGTTCTTC.

This rearrangement joins TRBV28 to TRBJ2-7; D not resolved. Looked up from germline, CDR1 is MDHEN and CDR2 is SYDVKM. Trimming cost V 10 bases and J 3 bases, with 10 bases left between them. The CDR3 extends over 11 amino acids. The CDR3 sequence: CATISNYEQYF. CDR3 coding DNA: TGTGCCACGATCAGCAACTACGAGCAGTACTTC. Together with reference TRBV28 and TRBJ2-7, the CDR3 gives the full variable domain: DVKVTQSSRYLVKRTGEKVFLECVQDMDHENMFWYRQDPGLGLRLIYFSYDVKMKEKGDIPEGYSVSREKKERFSLILESASTNQTSMYLCATISNYEQYFGPGTRLTVT.

The chain employs TRBV29-1 and TRBJ2-3; 9 bases are shared with TRBD1. J gave up 1 base and V 6 bases, and 5 bases lay outside the gene matches. Germline V lookup: CDR1 SQVTM, CDR2 ANQGSEA. There are 14 residues in the CDR3. Written as DNA, the CDR3 is TGCAGCGTCAAGAGGACAGGGGGCACAGATACGCAGTATTTT. Translated: CSVKRTGGTDTQYF.

The chain carries TRBV19 and TRBJ2-1; 8 bases align to TRBD1. The germline CDR1 and CDR2 sequences are LNHDA and SQIVND (reference sequence). With V trimmed by 1 base and J by 4 bases, 9 bases remained unmatched. The CDR3 has 17 residues. CDR3 nucleotides: TGTGCCAGTAGTATAGGGTGGCGGACAGGGCAATACAATGAGCAGTTCTTC. Protein product: CASSIGWRTGQYNEQFF.

This clone was detected only a few times. The chain has TRBV11-2 and TRBJ1-1; D ambiguous. Germline-derived CDR1 and CDR2 are SGHAT and FQNNGV. CDR3 length: 14 residues. Trimming removed 4 bases from V and 1 base from J, with 10 bases in between. The DNA of the CDR3 is TGTGCCAGCAGCTCGACACATAAGAACACTGAAGCTTTCTTT. This codes for CASSSTHKNTEAFF.

The CDR3 DNA sequence: TGTGCCAGCAGCTTGGATAGAGCTAATGAAAAACTGTTTTTT. Translation gives CASSLDRANEKLFF. V is TRBV7-9 and J is TRBJ1-4, with D unresolved. Trimming took off 3 bases at V and 3 bases at J, with 8 bases between the two ends. CDR3 size: 14 residues. Germline CDR1 SEHNR, CDR2 FQNEAQ (reference sequence).

The chain employs TRBV18 and TRBJ2-1; D is perhaps TRBD2 (5 bases). Trimming took 0 bases from V and 2 from J, leaving 14 bases between them. Germline assignment: CDR1 KGHSH and CDR2 LQKENI. CDR3 size: 17 residues. The CDR3 spells CASSPPRAGLPYNEQFF. The CDR3 coding sequence is TGTGCCAGCTCACCACCTCGGGCGGGCCTACCCTACAATGAGCAGTTCTTC.

This chain uses TRBV7-9 with TRBJ1-6; the D is unclear. CDR3 length equals 14 residues. V lost 5 bases and J lost 14, with 19 bases in between. From germline, CDR1 is SEHNR and CDR2 FQNEAQ (reference sequence). CDR3 sequence: CASSPPTPETTLHF. CDR3 nucleotides: TGTGCCAGCAGCCCTCCTACACCCGAGACCACCCTCCACTTT.

The CDR3 is CASSHELRGQFF. In DNA form, the CDR3 reads TGTGCCAGCAGCCATGAGCTTCGGGGGCAGTTCTTC. The rearrangement uses TRBV4-2 and TRBJ2-1, with a tentative D call TRBD2 (5 bases). Trimming pared 3 bases from V and 12 bases from J, leaving 12 bases between. Germline loops: CDR1 LGHNA, CDR2 YNFKEQ. The CDR3 spans 12 residues.

To note about this clone: Other DNA sequences in the sample encode the same CDR3. V and J are TRBV9 and TRBJ1-3; D perhaps matches TRBD1 (5 bases). The CDR3 runs to 16 residues. Germline loops: CDR1 SGDLS, CDR2 YYNGEE. V shed 3 bases and J shed 2 bases, with 15 bases lying between them. CDR3 amino acids: CASSAGLPAAGNTIYF. The CDR3 nucleotides read TGTGCCAGCAGCGCGGGACTTCCGGCGGCTGGAAACACCATATATTTT.

The chain combines TRBV19 with TRBJ1-5; unclear D gene. This CDR3 comprises 12 residues. The germline CDR1 and CDR2 sequences are LNHDA and SQIVND (reference sequence). V lost 5 bases and J lost 4, with 6 bases in between. CDR3 sequence (DNA): TGTGCCAGTAGTCCCCAAAATCAGCCCCAGCATTTT. This encodes CASSPQNQPQHF.

The chain uses TRBV27 and TRBJ2-7, with D possibly being TRBD1 (6 bases). The germline V gene has CDR1 MNHEY and CDR2 SMNVEV (reference sequence). The CDR3 sequence is 13 residues long. V was trimmed by 8 bases and J by 0 bases, leaving 11 bases between them. The CDR3 DNA is TGTGCCAGCGGGGGCTTACCCTCCTACGAGCAGTACTTC. Amino acid sequence: CASGGLPSYEQYF.

The chain has TRBV7-9 and TRBJ1-1, with unresolved D. Germline V lookup: CDR1 SEHNR, CDR2 FQNEAQ (reference sequence). Trimming removed 8 bases from V and 4 bases from J, with 17 bases in between. The CDR3 extends over 14 amino acids. CDR3 DNA: TGTGCCAGCGGCGACGATACTAAGGCCACTGAAGCTTTCTTT. Amino acids: CASGDDTKATEAFF.

The gene calls are TRBV4-2 and TRBJ1-1; 10 bases map to TRBD1. The CDR3 extends over 18 amino acids. CDR1 LGHNA and CDR2 YNFKEQ come from the germline V gene. J lost 5 bases, V lost 0 bases, and 12 bases had no gene match. The CDR3: CASSQDYRQGAARTEAFF. Written as DNA, the CDR3 is TGTGCCAGCAGCCAAGATTACAGACAGGGGGCTGCGAGGACTGAAGCTTTCTTT.

There are a few counts of this clone. This rearrangement joins TRBV5-8 to TRBJ2-3; D gene uncertain. The CDR3 has 16 residues. Trimming cost V 1 base and J 1 base, with 13 bases left between them. Germline loops: CDR1 SGHTS, CDR2 YDEGEE. The CDR3 nucleotides are TGTGCCAGCAGCTTGCTGGGCTGGAGTGGCACAGATACGCAGTATTTT. Translating it yields CASSLLGWSGTDTQYF.

The chain combines TRBV15 with TRBJ2-3, with unresolved D. With 1 base removed from V and 5 bases from J, the gap between germline ends came to 4 bases. Germline CDR1 is LNHNV and CDR2 is YYDKDF (reference sequence). The CDR3 spans 12 residues. CDR3 residues: CATSRVQDTQYF. CDR3 in DNA: TGTGCCACCAGCAGAGTACAAGATACGCAGTATTTT.

This chain uses TRBV5-1 with TRBJ2-2; 9 positions match TRBD1. Trimming at V came to 4 bases and at J to 1 base, leaving 2 bases not matched to a gene. Germline loops: CDR1 SGHRS, CDR2 YFSETQ. This CDR3 is built from 15 residues. The CDR3 DNA is TGCGCCAGCAGCACGGACAGGGGGAACACCGGGGAGCTGTTTTTT. Translated: CASSTDRGNTGELFF.